The rows below give T cell receptor beta chains drawn from one sample of a study of cytomegalovirus exposure and HLA in healthy donors. The data were produced by immunoSEQ multiplex PCR, yet TCRdb's version contains in-frame clones alone and is incomplete. The repertoire consists of about 190,000 clones, with 82% occurring once and the leading ten covering 1.7%. The source material was PBMCs. The receptors stem from a woman between 18 and 30 years old in good health and CMV-seronegative. The CDR3 runs from the conserved cysteine through the conserved F or W. Each record gives: V gene, clone size, D gene, CDR3 length, J gene, CDR3 protein, CDR3 DNA. The D gene is left open where the match is weak. Size is omitted from some rows. Given values are once, few, many or a class for expanded clones.

v_gene: TRBV7-2
abundance: -
d_gene: -
len: 14
j_gene: TRBJ2-3
CDR3aa: CASSSITRGDTQYF
CDR3nt: TGTGCCAGCAGCTCCATAACCCGGGGGGATACGCAGTATTTT

v_gene: TRBV2
abundance: -
d_gene: -
len: 15
j_gene: TRBJ1-1
CDR3aa: CASSEGRGGGTEAFF
CDR3nt: TGTGCCAGCAGTGAAGGGCGGGGAGGCGGCACTGAAGCTTTCTTT

v_gene: TRBV9
abundance: -
d_gene: TRBD1
len: 14
j_gene: TRBJ2-5
CDR3aa: CASSDGTGLETQYF
CDR3nt: TGTGCCAGCAGCGATGGGACAGGGCTAGAGACCCAGTACTTC

v_gene: TRBV13
abundance: -
d_gene: TRBD2
len: 17
j_gene: TRBJ2-7
CDR3aa: CASSLGPGLAGTYEQYF
CDR3nt: TGTGCCAGCAGCTTGGGACCGGGACTAGCGGGGACCTACGAGCAGTACTTC

v_gene: TRBV25-1
abundance: few
d_gene: -
len: 13
j_gene: TRBJ1-1
CDR3aa: CASSVSVNTEAFF
CDR3nt: TGTGCCAGCAGTGTTTCAGTGAACACTGAAGCTTTCTTT

v_gene: TRBV4-2
abundance: -
d_gene: TRBD1
len: 16
j_gene: TRBJ1-2
CDR3aa: CASSQDEGQGYYGYTF
CDR3nt: TGTGCCAGCAGCCAAGATGAAGGACAGGGTTACTATGGCTACACCTTC

v_gene: TRBV9
abundance: -
d_gene: TRBD1
len: 12
j_gene: TRBJ1-1
CDR3aa: CASSAPGQKAFF
CDR3nt: TGTGCCAGCAGCGCCCCGGGACAGAAAGCTTTCTTT

v_gene: TRBV11-3
abundance: -
d_gene: -
len: 16
j_gene: TRBJ2-3
CDR3aa: CASSSRSGYSTDTQYF
CDR3nt: TGTGCCAGCAGCTCTAGAAGCGGGTATAGCACAGATACGCAGTATTTT

v_gene: TRBV5-6
abundance: few
d_gene: TRBD2
len: 15
j_gene: TRBJ2-1
CDR3aa: CASSVSPSGSNEQFF
CDR3nt: TGTGCCAGCAGCGTAAGCCCTAGCGGGAGCAATGAGCAGTTCTTC

v_gene: TRBV10-2
abundance: -
d_gene: -
len: 13
j_gene: TRBJ1-2
CDR3aa: CASSELQRYGYTF
CDR3nt: TGCGCCAGCAGTGAGCTCCAGCGATACGGCTACACCTTC

v_gene: TRBV11-2
abundance: -
d_gene: -
len: 14
j_gene: TRBJ2-3
CDR3aa: CASTQGDLTDTQYF
CDR3nt: TGTGCCAGCACACAGGGAGACCTTACAGATACGCAGTATTTT

v_gene: TRBV28
abundance: -
d_gene: -
len: 12
j_gene: TRBJ2-1
CDR3aa: CASRWPGNEQFF
CDR3nt: TGTGCCAGCAGATGGCCGGGCAATGAGCAGTTCTTC

v_gene: TRBV7-9
abundance: once
d_gene: TRBD1
len: 16
j_gene: TRBJ2-5
CDR3aa: CASSPKQGAAKETQYF
CDR3nt: TGTGCCAGCAGCCCAAAACAGGGGGCGGCTAAAGAGACCCAGTACTTC

v_gene: TRBV7-2
abundance: -
d_gene: TRBD1
len: 15
j_gene: TRBJ1-4
CDR3aa: CASSTRQGWDEKLFF
CDR3nt: TGTGCCAGCAGCACCCGACAGGGTTGGGATGAAAAACTGTTTTTT

v_gene: TRBV29-1
abundance: once
d_gene: -
len: 15
j_gene: TRBJ2-3
CDR3aa: CSADGDGLRTDTQYF
CDR3nt: TGCAGCGCCGACGGTGACGGACTACGCACAGATACGCAGTATTTT

v_gene: TRBV4-3
abundance: few
d_gene: TRBD2
len: 16
j_gene: TRBJ2-2
CDR3aa: CASSQDSAGDSGELFF
CDR3nt: TGCGCCAGCAGCCAAGATTCAGCGGGAGACTCCGGGGAGCTGTTTTTT

v_gene: TRBV19
abundance: -
d_gene: -
len: 16
j_gene: TRBJ2-6
CDR3aa: CASSIVGPSGANVLTF
CDR3nt: TGTGCCAGTAGTATAGTTGGGCCCTCTGGGGCCAACGTCCTGACTTTC

v_gene: TRBV6-5
abundance: -
d_gene: -
len: 13
j_gene: TRBJ1-5
CDR3aa: CASRGITGQPQHF
CDR3nt: TGTGCCAGCAGAGGGATAACAGGGCAGCCCCAGCATTTT

v_gene: TRBV6-5
abundance: -
d_gene: TRBD2
len: 12
j_gene: TRBJ2-7
CDR3aa: CASSSGMYEQYF
CDR3nt: TGTGCCAGCTCTAGCGGGATGTACGAGCAGTACTTC

v_gene: TRBV18
abundance: -
d_gene: -
len: 18
j_gene: TRBJ1-5
CDR3aa: CASSPSPPGGYSNQPQHF
CDR3nt: TGTGCCAGCTCACCATCTCCTCCGGGTGGATATAGCAATCAGCCCCAGCATTTT

v_gene: TRBV7-9
abundance: -
d_gene: -
len: 16
j_gene: TRBJ1-1
CDR3aa: CASSLGRGTSVTEAFF
CDR3nt: TGTGCCAGCAGCTTAGGAAGGGGGACCTCGGTCACTGAAGCTTTCTTT

v_gene: TRBV5-4
abundance: -
d_gene: TRBD2
len: 15
j_gene: TRBJ2-1
CDR3aa: CASSLVGTSDDEQFF
CDR3nt: TGTGCCAGCAGCTTGGTAGGGACTAGCGATGATGAGCAGTTCTTC

v_gene: TRBV7-2
abundance: -
d_gene: TRBD2
len: 17
j_gene: TRBJ2-1
CDR3aa: CASSLSGTSGLNLVQFF
CDR3nt: TGTGCCAGCAGCTTAAGCGGGACTAGCGGCCTAAATTTGGTGCAGTTCTTC

v_gene: TRBV15
abundance: -
d_gene: -
len: 18
j_gene: TRBJ1-4
CDR3aa: CATSSRVTARVLNEKLFF
CDR3nt: TGTGCCACCAGCAGTAGGGTCACGGCGAGGGTCCTTAATGAAAAACTGTTTTTT

v_gene: TRBV2
abundance: -
d_gene: TRBD1
len: 13
j_gene: TRBJ2-5
CDR3aa: CASSESGGDTQYF
CDR3nt: TGTGCCAGCAGTGAATCAGGGGGCGATACCCAGTACTTC

v_gene: TRBV19
abundance: -
d_gene: -
len: 14
j_gene: TRBJ1-2
CDR3aa: CASSTTGWRGDYTF
CDR3nt: TGTGCCAGTAGTACCACAGGCTGGCGGGGGGACTACACCTTC

v_gene: TRBV7-9
abundance: -
d_gene: -
len: 14
j_gene: TRBJ1-1
CDR3aa: CASSLEVQGTEAFF
CDR3nt: TGTGCCAGCAGCTTAGAAGTCCAGGGGACTGAAGCTTTCTTT

v_gene: TRBV27
abundance: -
d_gene: TRBD1
len: 18
j_gene: TRBJ2-3
CDR3aa: CASSPRSPTGVGTDTQYF
CDR3nt: TGTGCCAGCAGTCCGCGGTCCCCTACAGGGGTGGGCACAGATACGCAGTATTTT

v_gene: TRBV27
abundance: -
d_gene: TRBD2
len: 15
j_gene: TRBJ2-1
CDR3aa: CASSRTSGWGNEQFF
CDR3nt: TGTGCCAGCAGTCGGACTAGCGGGTGGGGCAATGAGCAGTTCTTC

v_gene: TRBV9
abundance: -
d_gene: -
len: 14
j_gene: TRBJ2-3
CDR3aa: CASTPSPSTDTQYF
CDR3nt: TGTGCCAGCACCCCGAGCCCTAGCACAGATACGCAGTATTTT

v_gene: TRBV7-9
abundance: -
d_gene: TRBD2
len: 15
j_gene: TRBJ2-3
CDR3aa: CASSFDSGMIDTQYF
CDR3nt: TGTGCCAGCAGCTTCGATAGCGGGATGATAGATACGCAGTATTTT

v_gene: TRBV29-1
abundance: -
d_gene: TRBD1
len: 13
j_gene: TRBJ1-1
CDR3aa: CSVERQGIPEAFF
CDR3nt: TGCAGCGTTGAGAGACAGGGCATCCCTGAAGCTTTCTTT

v_gene: TRBV7-7
abundance: -
d_gene: TRBD1
len: 13
j_gene: TRBJ2-5
CDR3aa: CASSSTGMETQYF
CDR3nt: TGTGCTAGCAGCTCGACAGGGATGGAGACCCAGTACTTC

v_gene: TRBV28
abundance: -
d_gene: TRBD2
len: 16
j_gene: TRBJ2-3
CDR3aa: CASSFLLGTSLIAQYF
CDR3nt: TGTGCCAGCAGTTTCCTCCTGGGGACTAGTCTAATTGCGCAGTATTTT

v_gene: TRBV11-2
abundance: -
d_gene: -
len: 13
j_gene: TRBJ1-1
CDR3aa: CASSLGGNTEAFF
CDR3nt: TGTGCCAGCAGCTTGGGGGGGAACACTGAAGCTTTCTTT

v_gene: TRBV18
abundance: -
d_gene: -
len: 12
j_gene: TRBJ1-1
CDR3aa: CASTGQPAEAFF
CDR3nt: TGTGCCAGCACCGGACAGCCAGCTGAAGCTTTCTTT

v_gene: TRBV19
abundance: -
d_gene: -
len: 14
j_gene: TRBJ2-3
CDR3aa: CASRSSGPTDTQYF
CDR3nt: TGTGCCAGTAGATCAAGCGGACCCACAGATACGCAGTATTTT

v_gene: TRBV19
abundance: few
d_gene: -
len: 17
j_gene: TRBJ2-3
CDR3aa: CASSMGASRLSTDTQYF
CDR3nt: TGTGCCAGTAGTATGGGGGCTAGCAGACTTAGCACAGATACGCAGTATTTT

v_gene: TRBV28
abundance: -
d_gene: TRBD2
len: 14
j_gene: TRBJ2-7
CDR3aa: CASTRGVSGYEQYF
CDR3nt: TGTGCCAGCACCCGGGGGGTTTCAGGCTACGAGCAGTACTTC

v_gene: TRBV21-1
abundance: -
d_gene: -
len: 15
j_gene: TRBJ1-5
CDR3aa: CASSGLGLGNQPQHF
CDR3nt: TGTGCCAGCAGTGGATTGGGGCTTGGCAATCAGCCCCAGCATTTT

v_gene: TRBV11-2
abundance: -
d_gene: -
len: 17
j_gene: TRBJ2-6
CDR3aa: CASSAQGQGAGANVLTF
CDR3nt: TGTGCCAGCAGCGCCCAGGGGCAAGGTGCTGGGGCCAACGTCCTGACTTTC

v_gene: TRBV13
abundance: -
d_gene: -
len: 16
j_gene: TRBJ1-2
CDR3aa: CASSLGGLPANYGYTF
CDR3nt: TGTGCCAGCAGCTTAGGGGGCCTCCCAGCTAACTATGGCTACACCTTC

v_gene: TRBV29-1
abundance: -
d_gene: -
len: 14
j_gene: TRBJ1-1
CDR3aa: CSVTAAGVNTEAFF
CDR3nt: TGCAGCGTCACGGCGGCGGGAGTGAACACTGAAGCTTTCTTT

v_gene: TRBV10-1
abundance: -
d_gene: TRBD2
len: 18
j_gene: TRBJ2-1
CDR3aa: CASSESSRGGLLYNEQFF
CDR3nt: TGCGCCAGCAGTGAGTCCTCTCGCGGGGGACTCCTTTACAATGAGCAGTTCTTC

v_gene: TRBV7-9
abundance: -
d_gene: -
len: 14
j_gene: TRBJ2-7
CDR3aa: CASSSSGSTYEQYF
CDR3nt: TGTGCCAGCAGCTCGAGCGGGTCTACCTACGAGCAGTACTTC

v_gene: TRBV11-2
abundance: -
d_gene: -
len: 13
j_gene: TRBJ2-3
CDR3aa: CASSLGSPNTQYF
CDR3nt: TGTGCCAGCAGCTTAGGATCACCTAATACGCAGTATTTT

v_gene: TRBV5-1
abundance: -
d_gene: -
len: 16
j_gene: TRBJ2-2
CDR3aa: CASRNDPGPIAGELFF
CDR3nt: TGCGCCAGCAGGAACGACCCGGGTCCTATAGCCGGGGAGCTGTTTTTT

v_gene: TRBV29-1
abundance: -
d_gene: TRBD1
len: 12
j_gene: TRBJ1-2
CDR3aa: CSVQGAYYGYTF
CDR3nt: TGCAGCGTCCAGGGGGCCTACTATGGCTACACCTTC

v_gene: TRBV6-5
abundance: -
d_gene: -
len: 13
j_gene: TRBJ1-5
CDR3aa: CASSFRFNQPQHF
CDR3nt: TGTGCCAGCAGTTTCAGATTCAATCAGCCCCAGCATTTT

v_gene: TRBV19
abundance: -
d_gene: -
len: 14
j_gene: TRBJ1-4
CDR3aa: CASRRQLLNEKLFF
CDR3nt: TGTGCCAGCAGAAGACAGCTTCTAAATGAAAAACTGTTTTTT

v_gene: TRBV6-5
abundance: -
d_gene: -
len: 15
j_gene: TRBJ1-1
CDR3aa: CASSYGGTLNTEAFF
CDR3nt: TGTGCCAGCAGTTACGGAGGAACCCTGAACACTGAAGCTTTCTTT

v_gene: TRBV7-9
abundance: -
d_gene: -
len: 18
j_gene: TRBJ1-2
CDR3aa: CASSLVAGTDPSRGGYTF
CDR3nt: TGTGCCAGCAGCTTAGTTGCGGGGACGGACCCATCTCGGGGTGGCTACACCTTC

v_gene: TRBV7-2
abundance: -
d_gene: TRBD2
len: 15
j_gene: TRBJ2-7
CDR3aa: CASSPGTSVSYEQYF
CDR3nt: TGTGCCAGCAGCCCCGGGACTAGCGTCTCCTACGAGCAGTACTTC

v_gene: TRBV9
abundance: -
d_gene: TRBD2
len: 16
j_gene: TRBJ2-7
CDR3aa: CASSAEEGGPFYEQYF
CDR3nt: TGTGCCAGCAGCGCCGAGGAGGGAGGGCCTTTCTACGAGCAGTACTTC

v_gene: TRBV11-2
abundance: -
d_gene: -
len: 15
j_gene: TRBJ2-3
CDR3aa: CASSFRASGTDTQYF
CDR3nt: TGTGCCAGCAGCTTCCGGGCTAGCGGCACAGATACGCAGTATTTT